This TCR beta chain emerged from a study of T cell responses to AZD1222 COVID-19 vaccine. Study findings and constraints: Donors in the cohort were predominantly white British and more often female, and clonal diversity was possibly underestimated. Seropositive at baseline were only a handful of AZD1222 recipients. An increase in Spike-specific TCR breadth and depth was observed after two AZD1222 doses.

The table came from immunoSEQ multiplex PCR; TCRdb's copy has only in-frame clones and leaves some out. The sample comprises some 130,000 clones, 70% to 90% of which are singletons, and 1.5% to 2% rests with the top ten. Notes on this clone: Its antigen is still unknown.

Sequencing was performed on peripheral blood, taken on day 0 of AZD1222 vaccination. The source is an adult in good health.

CDR3 amino acids: CAWSLAASDSPLHF. The DNA of the CDR3 is TGTGCCTGGAGTCTGGCTGCTTCGGATTCACCCCTCCACTTT. The rearrangement links TRBV30 to TRBJ1-6; D is unresolved. V lost 2 bases, J lost 8 bases, and 13 bases lay in between. Germline CDR1 and CDR2: GTSNPN and SVGIG (reference sequence). CDR3 size: 14 residues.